Presented here are 23 T cell receptor beta chains from one specimen sequenced in a study of cytomegalovirus exposure and HLA in healthy donors. 13 Jbeta primers and 60 Vbeta primers were used for the PCR. Only in-frame clones appear in the TCRdb table, and some are missing; sequencing was by immunoSEQ multiplex PCR. The sample spans 200,000 to 250,000 clones; the ten largest clones claim roughly 1.1%. Source material: PBMCs. All receptors derive from a girl between 2 and 10 years old in good health and CMV-seropositive.

The rearrangement joins TRBV5-1 to TRBJ2-1, with unresolved D. Deletions cut 5 bases from V and 0 bases from J, with 12 bases between. The CDR3 sequence is 15 residues long. Germline CDR1 SGHRS, CDR2 YFSETQ. The DNA for the CDR3 is TGCGCCAGCAGGCAGTTCCCCAGCTCCTACAATGAGCAGTTCTTC. Amino acid sequence: CASRQFPSSYNEQFF.

CDR3 coding DNA: TGTGCCACCCAACCTTCTTTCTCGCGCGAGCAGTACTTC. It yields the protein CATQPSFSREQYF. The V gene is TRBV6-5, the J gene TRBJ2-7; no clear D gene. With 10 bases removed from V and 6 bases from J, the gap between germline ends came to 19 bases. The CDR3 length is 13 residues. CDR1 MNHEY and CDR2 SVGAGI come from the germline V gene.

The chain carries TRBV5-1 and TRBJ2-3, with TRBD2 identical over 9 bases. This CDR3 is built from 16 residues. Germline CDR1 reads SGHRS; CDR2 reads YFSETQ. Trimming at V came to 0 bases and at J to 3 bases, leaving 5 bases not matched to a gene. The CDR3 region has the DNA TGCGCCAGCAGCTTGGGGAGCGGGAGGTGGACAGATACGCAGTATTTT. It is translated as CASSLGSGRWTDTQYF.

The V gene is TRBV7-9, the J gene TRBJ1-6; 7 nucleotides match TRBD1. This CDR3 has 14 residues. V lost 3 bases, J lost 6 bases, and 2 bases stayed unmatched. The germline V gene encodes CDR1 SEHNR and CDR2 FQNEAQ (reference sequence). CDR3 residues: CASSFGTANSPLHF. CDR3 coding DNA: TGTGCCAGCAGCTTCGGGACAGCTAATTCACCCCTCCACTTT.

The chain joins TRBV7-3 to TRBJ2-1; D uncertain. The CDR3 has 15 residues. Trimming cost V 1 base and J 0 bases, with 7 bases left between them. Germline lookup yields CDR1 SGHTA and CDR2 FQGTGA. CDR3 coding DNA: TGTGCCAGCAGCTTAATGGCTAGCTCCTACAATGAGCAGTTCTTC. Amino acid sequence: CASSLMASSYNEQFF.

This rearrangement joins TRBV6-1 to TRBJ2-2, with D uncertain. The CDR3 loop spans 18 amino acids. V lost 2 bases and J lost 2, with 18 bases in between. Germline assignment: CDR1 MNHNS and CDR2 SASEGT. The CDR3 sequence is CASSEFVPKMINTGELFF. The CDR3 region has the DNA TGTGCCAGCAGTGAATTTGTCCCTAAGATGATAAACACCGGGGAGCTGTTTTTT.

The genes are TRBV29-1 and TRBJ1-1; D is undetermined. Germline lookup yields CDR1 SQVTM and CDR2 ANQGSEA. Between the trimmed V and J ends, which lost 6 bases and 0 bases, there was a span of 11 bases. The CDR3 spans 13 residues. The CDR3 spells CSVRGRLNTEAFF. In DNA, the CDR3 is TGCAGCGTGCGCGGGAGACTGAACACTGAAGCTTTCTTT.

The CDR3 here is CASSTSGTSAYNEQFF. CDR3 nucleotides: TGTGCCAGTAGTACCTCCGGGACTAGCGCGTACAATGAGCAGTTCTTC. The J gene is TRBJ2-1, the V gene TRBV19, with 10 bases that match TRBD2. The CDR3 contains 16 residues. The junction had 7 bases not matched to a gene; V was cut back by 4 bases and J by 4 bases. Germline V CDR1 and CDR2: LNHDA, SQIVND (reference sequence).

The chain carries TRBV5-4 and TRBJ2-3; TRBD2 might be the D (6 bases). The germline V and J ends were trimmed by 2 bases and 5 bases, with 15 bases remaining between them. The CDR3 length is 15 residues. Germline CDR1 reads SGHNT; CDR2 reads YYREEE (reference sequence). The CDR3 nucleotides read TGTGCCAGCAGCTTTTTGGGGGAGGCCGAAGATACGCAGTATTTT. Translated, it gives CASSFLGEAEDTQYF.

The V gene is TRBV4-1, the J gene TRBJ1-2, with D maybe TRBD1 (5 bases). Germline-derived CDR1 and CDR2 are MGHRA and YSYEKL. Trimming shortened V by 1 base and J by 1 base, and 10 bases separated the two germline ends. The CDR3 totals 15 residues. The CDR3 is CASSQGGGGNYGYTF. CDR3 bases: TGCGCCAGCAGCCAAGGTGGGGGAGGTAACTATGGCTACACCTTC.

With respect to this clone: Additional DNA sequences in this sample encode the identical CDR3. The chain is built from TRBV18 and TRBJ1-1, with TRBD1 matching over 9 bases. Losses at the gene ends were 3 bases for V and 3 bases for J; bases not matched to a gene: 5. The length of the CDR3 is 15 residues. CDR1 is KGHSH, CDR2 LQKENI, per germline. The CDR3 DNA follows: TGTGCCAGCTCACCCCGGACAGGGGTGGACACTGAAGCTTTCTTT. This translates into CASSPRTGVDTEAFF.

The chain employs TRBV5-6 and TRBJ2-3; 12 bases agree with TRBD2. V gave up 6 bases and J gave up 3 bases; unmatched junction bases: 5. The CDR3 is 15 residues long. Germline CDR1 and CDR2: SGHDT and YYEEEE. In DNA, the CDR3 is TGTGCCAGCATCACCGGACTAGCGGGGACAGATACGCAGTATTTT. Amino acid sequence: CASITGLAGTDTQYF.

The genes are TRBV27 and TRBJ2-7, with D possibly TRBD2 on 5 matching bases. This CDR3 region has 14 residues. Trimming pared 3 bases from V and 4 bases from J, leaving 13 bases between. The germline CDR1 and CDR2 sequences are MNHEY and SMNVEV (reference sequence). CDR3 DNA: TGTGCCAGCAGTTTCTCGGGAAGAACATACGAGCAGTACTTC. Translation gives CASSFSGRTYEQYF.

V and J are TRBV29-1 and TRBJ2-5; 9 nucleotides align to TRBD1. CDR1 is SQVTM and CDR2 is ANQGSEA in the germline V gene. The CDR3 spans 14 residues. Trimming removed 6 bases from V and 1 base from J; junction bases left unmatched: 6. CDR3 protein: CSVLGTGTQETQYF. CDR3 nucleotides: TGCAGCGTCCTCGGGACAGGGACCCAAGAGACCCAGTACTTC.

The rearrangement uses TRBV2 and TRBJ2-7; 12 positions match TRBD2. Trimming cost V 1 base and J 4 bases; bases outside gene matches: 5. In germline, CDR1 is SNHLY, CDR2 FYNNEI. The CDR3 covers 16 residues. The DNA for the CDR3 is TGTGCCAGCAGTGAAGTAGCCGGACTAGCGGGGTACGAGCAGTACTTC. Translation gives CASSEVAGLAGYEQYF.

The genes are TRBV2 and TRBJ1-2; the D gene is possibly TRBD1 (6 bases). The CDR3 has 14 amino acids. Trimming left V 3 bases short and J 3 bases short, with 11 bases between. Germline V gene sequence: CDR1 SNHLY, CDR2 FYNNEI. The CDR3 DNA reads as TGTGCCAGCAGTGATAACAGGGTGGACTATGGCTACACCTTC. Translating it yields CASSDNRVDYGYTF.

V is TRBV13 and J is TRBJ2-7, with 7 bases that match TRBD2. The germline V gene encodes CDR1 PRHDT and CDR2 FYEKMQ (reference sequence). The CDR3 totals 15 residues. J lost 0 bases, V lost 2 bases, and 4 bases had no gene match. The CDR3 bases are TGTGCCAGCAGCTTACCGGGGGAGGGCTCCTACGAGCAGTACTTC. Protein product: CASSLPGEGSYEQYF.

V is TRBV10-2 and J is TRBJ1-5; D call uncertain. CDR3 length equals 13 residues. V shed 2 bases and J shed 8 bases, with 10 bases lying between them. Per germline, CDR1 WSHSY and CDR2 SAAADI. CDR3 region: CASSEIRVEPQHF. The CDR3 DNA is TGCGCCAGCAGTGAGATCCGGGTGGAGCCCCAGCATTTT.

The V gene is TRBV6-4, the J gene TRBJ1-2; tentative D call: TRBD1 (6 bases). The CDR3 is 19 amino acids. Trimming removed 0 bases from V and 3 bases from J, with 23 bases in between. Germline CDR1 reads MRHNA; CDR2 reads SNTAGT. The CDR3 loop is CASSDSPPQGQDSHYGYTF. The CDR3 DNA sequence: TGTGCCAGCAGTGACTCGCCCCCGCAGGGGCAGGACTCCCACTATGGCTACACCTTC.

The chain carries TRBV9 and TRBJ2-1, with 7 bases identical to TRBD2. This CDR3 contains 16 residues. Germline trimming cut 0 bases from V and 5 bases from J; bases unmatched to any gene: 8. Germline V lookup: CDR1 SGDLS, CDR2 YYNGEE. The CDR3 region is CASSVATGGSDNEQFF. The CDR3 region has the DNA TGTGCCAGCAGCGTAGCCACCGGCGGGAGTGACAATGAGCAGTTCTTC.

The chain carries TRBV28 and TRBJ1-5; D gene unclear. Per the germline V gene, CDR1 is MDHEN and CDR2 is SYDVKM. CDR3 length: 16 residues. V lost 5 bases, J lost 5 bases, and 19 bases lay in between. In DNA form, the CDR3 reads TGTGCCAGCAGTCACTCCGGTGGGCAGGACTATCAGCCCCAGCATTTT. It codes for CASSHSGGQDYQPQHF.

The chain carries TRBV5-1 and TRBJ2-7; 11 bases match TRBD2. The CDR3 length is 14 residues. Germline assignment: CDR1 SGHRS and CDR2 YFSETQ. With 3 bases clipped from V and 6 bases from J, the junction kept 5 bases outside the gene matches. The CDR3 reads CASSSTSGTREQYF. The CDR3 DNA follows: TGCGCCAGCAGCTCGACTAGCGGGACCCGCGAGCAGTACTTC. The full variable domain, its missing parts supplied by reference TRBV5-1 and TRBJ2-7, is KAGVTQTPRYLIKTRGQQVTLSCSPISGHRSVSWYQQTPGQGLQFLFEYFSETQRNKGNFPGRFSGRQFSNSRSEMNVSTLELGDSALYLCASSSTSGTREQYFGPGTRLTVT.

V is TRBV13 and J is TRBJ1-1; D uncertain. V gave up 3 bases and J gave up 4 bases, with 9 bases separating them. Germline values: CDR1 PRHDT, CDR2 FYEKMQ (reference sequence). The CDR3 has 13 amino acids. CDR3 sequence reads: CASSFLWSTEAFF. The CDR3 DNA follows: TGTGCCAGCAGCTTTCTCTGGAGCACTGAAGCTTTCTTT.